This T cell receptor (beta chain) was sequenced in a study of blood T cell repertoires in COVID-19. Data came from immunoSEQ multiplex PCR; TCRdb stores just in-frame clones and leaves some out. The sample includes 140,000 to 150,000 clones, roughly 88% seen only once; the top ten take roughly 4.3%. With 3 bases clipped from V and 7 bases from J, the junction kept 5 bases outside the gene matches. This CDR3 region has 13 residues. This TCR was sampled from a man aged 45-60 years who had recovered from COVID-19. Sequencing was carried out using PBMCs or T cells enriched from blood (not recorded which). J is TRBJ2-7 and V is TRBV12-3 or TRBV12-4, with TRBD1 identical over 8 bases. The CDR3 DNA reads TGTGCCAGCAGTTTCCGACAGGGGTTAGAGCAGTACTTC. It is translated as CASSFRQGLEQYF.